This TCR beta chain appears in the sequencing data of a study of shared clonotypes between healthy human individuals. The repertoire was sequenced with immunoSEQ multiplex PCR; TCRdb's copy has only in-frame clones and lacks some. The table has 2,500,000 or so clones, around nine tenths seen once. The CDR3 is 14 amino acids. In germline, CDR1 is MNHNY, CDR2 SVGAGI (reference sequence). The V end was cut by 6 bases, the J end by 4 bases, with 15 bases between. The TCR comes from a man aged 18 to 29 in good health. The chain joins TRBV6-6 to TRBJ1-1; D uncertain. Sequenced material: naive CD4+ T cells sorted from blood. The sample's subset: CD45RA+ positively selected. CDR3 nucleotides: TGTGCCAGCAGCTTAGATACGACCATCACTGAAGCTTTCTTT. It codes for CASSLDTTITEAFF.